Ten or more counts support the clone carrying this T cell receptor beta chain. The germline V gene has CDR1 LNHDA and CDR2 SQIVND (reference sequence). The CDR3 covers 16 residues. With V trimmed by 6 bases and J by 0 bases, 7 bases remained unmatched. TCRdb redid the calling of the reads with MiXCR, one entry per CDR3 protein. The repertoire holds more than 150,000 distinct CDR3 sequences, with about 21% as singletons. This specimen belongs to a study of T cell repertoires in cytomegalovirus infection. Overall study context: It was the public TCR beta signatures that indicated both CMV infection and matching HLA type.

Sequencing was carried out using PBMCs. The source of this sequence is a human donor in good health (CMV status not recorded). Some clones in this sample may be carry-over from other donors' samples. The V and J genes are TRBV19 and TRBJ2-1, with 8 bases that match TRBD2. CDR3 nucleotide sequence: TGTGCCAGTAGGCGGGGGGCCTCGAGCTCCTACAATGAGCAGTTCTTC. This codes for CASRRGASSSYNEQFF.